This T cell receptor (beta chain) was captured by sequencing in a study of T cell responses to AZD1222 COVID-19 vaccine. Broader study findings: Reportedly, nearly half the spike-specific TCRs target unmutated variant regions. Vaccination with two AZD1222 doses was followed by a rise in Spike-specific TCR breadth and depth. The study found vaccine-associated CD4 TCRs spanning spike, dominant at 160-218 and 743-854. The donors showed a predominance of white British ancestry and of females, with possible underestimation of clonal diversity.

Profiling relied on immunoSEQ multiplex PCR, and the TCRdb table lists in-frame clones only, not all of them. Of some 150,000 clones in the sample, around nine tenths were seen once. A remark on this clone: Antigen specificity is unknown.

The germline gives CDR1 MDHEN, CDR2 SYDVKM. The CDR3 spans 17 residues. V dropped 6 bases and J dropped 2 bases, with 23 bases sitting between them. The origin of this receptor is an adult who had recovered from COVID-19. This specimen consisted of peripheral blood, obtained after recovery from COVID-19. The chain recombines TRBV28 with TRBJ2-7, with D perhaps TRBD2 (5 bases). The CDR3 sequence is CASSDVTRGVKAYEQYF. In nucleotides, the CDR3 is TGTGCCAGCAGCGACGTAACCCGGGGAGTGAAAGCCTACGAGCAGTACTTC.